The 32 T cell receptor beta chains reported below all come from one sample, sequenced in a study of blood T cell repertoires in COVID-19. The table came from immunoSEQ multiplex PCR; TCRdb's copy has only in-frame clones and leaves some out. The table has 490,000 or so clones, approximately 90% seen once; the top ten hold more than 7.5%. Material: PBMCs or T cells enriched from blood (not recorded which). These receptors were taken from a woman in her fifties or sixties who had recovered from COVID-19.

For the CDR3, the DNA is TGTGCCAGCAGCAGGGAGAAGGGACCCGGGGGAAAACTGTTTTTT. Amino acids: CASSREKGPGGKLFF. The chain recombines TRBV14 with TRBJ1-4; a possible D gene is TRBD1 (5 bases). Looked up from germline, CDR1 is SGHDN and CDR2 is FVKESK. Trimming pared 5 bases from V and 10 bases from J, leaving 20 bases between. The CDR3 is 15 amino acids.

The CDR3 loop is CASSLSGGPGNTIYF. The CDR3 coding sequence is TGTGCCAGCAGCCTCTCAGGGGGCCCCGGAAACACCATATATTTT. The chain uses TRBV6-5 and TRBJ1-3; 8 bases align to TRBD1. Germline V gene data show CDR1 as MNHEY and CDR2 as SVGAGI. Trimming removed 6 bases from V and 4 bases from J; junction bases left unmatched: 8. There are 15 residues in the CDR3.

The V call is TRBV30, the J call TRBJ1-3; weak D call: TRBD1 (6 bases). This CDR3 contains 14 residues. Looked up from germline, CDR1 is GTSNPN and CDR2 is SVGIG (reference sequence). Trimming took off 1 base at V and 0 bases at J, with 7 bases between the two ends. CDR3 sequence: CAWSAGASGNTIYF. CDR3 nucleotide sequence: TGTGCCTGGAGTGCAGGGGCCTCTGGAAACACCATATATTTT.

The CDR3 DNA reads TGTGCCAGCAGTGAAGTTTCGGGACTAGCGGGGGGGCACGATACGCAGTATTTT. Residues: CASSEVSGLAGGHDTQYF. The gene calls are TRBV2 and TRBJ2-3, with 16 bases lining up with TRBD2. The CDR3 spans 18 residues. CDR1 is SNHLY and CDR2 is FYNNEI in the germline V gene. Germline trimming cut 1 base from V and 6 bases from J; bases unmatched to any gene: 7.

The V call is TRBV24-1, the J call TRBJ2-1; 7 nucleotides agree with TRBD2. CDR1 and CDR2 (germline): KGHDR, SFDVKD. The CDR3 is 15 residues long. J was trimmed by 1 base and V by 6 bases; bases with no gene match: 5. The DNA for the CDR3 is TGTGCCACCAGTTCCCCGGGGGGTTCCTACAATGAGCAGTTCTTC. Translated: CATSSPGGSYNEQFF.

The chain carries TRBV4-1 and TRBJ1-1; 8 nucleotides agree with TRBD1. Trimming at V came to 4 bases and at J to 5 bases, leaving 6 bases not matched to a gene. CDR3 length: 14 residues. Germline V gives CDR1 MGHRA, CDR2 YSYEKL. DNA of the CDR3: TGCGCCAGCAGCCCCAGACAGGGGAAGACTGAAGCTTTCTTT. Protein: CASSPRQGKTEAFF.

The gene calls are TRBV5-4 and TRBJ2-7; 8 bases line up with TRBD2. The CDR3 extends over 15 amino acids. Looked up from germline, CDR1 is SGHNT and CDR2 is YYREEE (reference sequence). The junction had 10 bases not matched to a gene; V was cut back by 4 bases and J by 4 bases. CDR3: CASSLLGLAGYEQYF. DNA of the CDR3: TGTGCCAGCAGCCTATTAGGGTTAGCGGGATACGAGCAGTACTTC.

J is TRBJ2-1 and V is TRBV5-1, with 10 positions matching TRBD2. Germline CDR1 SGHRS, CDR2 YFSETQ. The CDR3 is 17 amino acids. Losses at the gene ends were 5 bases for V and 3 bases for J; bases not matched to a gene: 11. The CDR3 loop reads CASSATFRTSGYNEQFF. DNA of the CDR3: TGCGCCAGCAGTGCGACATTCCGGACTAGCGGCTACAATGAGCAGTTCTTC.

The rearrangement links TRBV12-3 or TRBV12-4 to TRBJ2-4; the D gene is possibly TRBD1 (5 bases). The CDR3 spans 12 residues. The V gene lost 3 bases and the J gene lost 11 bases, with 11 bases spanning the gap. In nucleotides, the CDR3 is TGTGCCAGCAGTTTCGCCAGGGATGTTCAGTACTTC. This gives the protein CASSFARDVQYF.

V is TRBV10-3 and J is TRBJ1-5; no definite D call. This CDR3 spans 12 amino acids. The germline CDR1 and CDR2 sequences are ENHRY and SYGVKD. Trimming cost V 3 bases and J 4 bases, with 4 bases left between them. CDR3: CAISDGNQPQHF. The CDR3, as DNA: TGTGCCATCAGTGACGGGAATCAGCCCCAGCATTTT.

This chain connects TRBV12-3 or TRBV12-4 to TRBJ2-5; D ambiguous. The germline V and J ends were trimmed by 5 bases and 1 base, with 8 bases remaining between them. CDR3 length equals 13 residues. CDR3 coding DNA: TGTGCCAGCAGTGAGAGATTCCAAGAGACCCAGTACTTC. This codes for CASSERFQETQYF.

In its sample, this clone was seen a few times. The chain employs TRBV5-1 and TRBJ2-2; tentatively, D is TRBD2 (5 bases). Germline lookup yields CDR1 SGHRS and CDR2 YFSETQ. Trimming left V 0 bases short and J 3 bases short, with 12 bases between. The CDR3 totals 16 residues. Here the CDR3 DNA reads TGCGCCAGCAGCTTGGCTTCCGGGATATACACCGGGGAGCTGTTTTTT. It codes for CASSLASGIYTGELFF.

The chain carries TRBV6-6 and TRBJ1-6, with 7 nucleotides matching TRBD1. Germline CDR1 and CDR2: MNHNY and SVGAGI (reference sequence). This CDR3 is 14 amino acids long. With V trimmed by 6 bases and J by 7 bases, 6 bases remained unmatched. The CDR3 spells CASRLETGNSPLHF. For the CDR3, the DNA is TGTGCCAGCAGGTTGGAGACAGGGAATTCACCCCTCCACTTT.

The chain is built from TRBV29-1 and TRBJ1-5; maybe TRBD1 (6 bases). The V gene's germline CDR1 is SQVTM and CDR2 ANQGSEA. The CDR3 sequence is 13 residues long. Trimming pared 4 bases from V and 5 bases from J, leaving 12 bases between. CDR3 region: CSVGRTVDQPQHF. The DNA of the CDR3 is TGCAGCGTTGGACGGACAGTAGATCAGCCCCAGCATTTT.

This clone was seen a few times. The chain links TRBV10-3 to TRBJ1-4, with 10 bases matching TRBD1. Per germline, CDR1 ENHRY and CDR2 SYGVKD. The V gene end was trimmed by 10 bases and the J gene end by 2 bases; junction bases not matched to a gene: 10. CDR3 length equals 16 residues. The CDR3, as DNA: TGTGCCACCTTAGGAGGACAGGGGGGGACTAATGAAAAACTGTTTTTT. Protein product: CATLGGQGGTNEKLFF.

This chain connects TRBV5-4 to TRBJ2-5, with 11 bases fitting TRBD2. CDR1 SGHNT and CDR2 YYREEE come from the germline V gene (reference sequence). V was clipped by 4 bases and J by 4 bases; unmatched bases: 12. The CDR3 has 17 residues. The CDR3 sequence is CASSHGGLAGGGETQYF. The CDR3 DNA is TGTGCCAGCAGCCACGGCGGCCTAGCGGGGGGAGGAGAGACCCAGTACTTC.

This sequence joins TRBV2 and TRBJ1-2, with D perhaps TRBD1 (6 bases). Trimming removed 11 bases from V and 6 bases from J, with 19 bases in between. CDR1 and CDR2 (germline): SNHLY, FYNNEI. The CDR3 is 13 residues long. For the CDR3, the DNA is TGTGCCTTCAACGGGGGGCCCTGGGATGGCTACACCTTC. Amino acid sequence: CAFNGGPWDGYTF.

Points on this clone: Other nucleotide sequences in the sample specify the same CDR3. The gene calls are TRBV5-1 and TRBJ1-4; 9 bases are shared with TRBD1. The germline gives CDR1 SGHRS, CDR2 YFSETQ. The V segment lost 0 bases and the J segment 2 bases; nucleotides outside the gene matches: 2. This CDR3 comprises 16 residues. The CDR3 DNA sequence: TGCGCCAGCAGCTTGGGGACAGGGGTGACTAATGAAAAACTGTTTTTT. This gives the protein CASSLGTGVTNEKLFF.

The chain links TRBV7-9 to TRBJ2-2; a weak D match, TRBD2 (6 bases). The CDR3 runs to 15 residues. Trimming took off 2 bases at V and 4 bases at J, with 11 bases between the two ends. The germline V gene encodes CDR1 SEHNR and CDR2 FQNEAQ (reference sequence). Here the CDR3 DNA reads TGTGCCAGCAGCTTACAACGGGGGAGCACCGGGGAGCTGTTTTTT. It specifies CASSLQRGSTGELFF.

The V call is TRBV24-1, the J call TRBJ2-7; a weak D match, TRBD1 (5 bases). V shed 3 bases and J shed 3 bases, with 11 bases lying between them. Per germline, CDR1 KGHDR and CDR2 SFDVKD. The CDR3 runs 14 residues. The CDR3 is CATSDLREYYEQYF. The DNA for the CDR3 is TGTGCCACCAGTGATCTCAGGGAATACTACGAGCAGTACTTC.

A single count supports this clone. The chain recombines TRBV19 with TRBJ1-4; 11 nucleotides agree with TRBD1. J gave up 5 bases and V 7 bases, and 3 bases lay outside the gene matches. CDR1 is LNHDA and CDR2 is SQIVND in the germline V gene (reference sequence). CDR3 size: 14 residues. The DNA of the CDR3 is TGTGCCAGTACCCGGGACAGGGGGAATGAAAAACTGTTTTTT. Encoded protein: CASTRDRGNEKLFF.

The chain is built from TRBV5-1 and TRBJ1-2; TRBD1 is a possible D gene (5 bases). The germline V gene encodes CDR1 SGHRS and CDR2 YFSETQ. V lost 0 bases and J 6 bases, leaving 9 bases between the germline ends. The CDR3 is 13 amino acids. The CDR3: CASSLAPGNGYTF. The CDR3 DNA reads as TGCGCCAGCAGCTTGGCCCCAGGGAATGGCTACACCTTC.

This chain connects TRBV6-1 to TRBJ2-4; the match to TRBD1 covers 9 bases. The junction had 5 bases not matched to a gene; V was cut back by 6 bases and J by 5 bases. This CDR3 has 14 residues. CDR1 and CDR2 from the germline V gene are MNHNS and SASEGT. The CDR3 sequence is CASRRTGAENIQYF. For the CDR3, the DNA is TGTGCCAGCAGGCGGACAGGGGCCGAAAACATTCAGTACTTC.

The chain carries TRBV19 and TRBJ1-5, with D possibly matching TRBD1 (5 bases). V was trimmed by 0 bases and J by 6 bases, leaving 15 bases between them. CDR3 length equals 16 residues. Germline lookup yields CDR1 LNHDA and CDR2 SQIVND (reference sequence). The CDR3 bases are TGTGCCAGTAGTATAGAGGCGACGGGGGAAACTCAGCCCCAGCATTTT. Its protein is CASSIEATGETQPQHF.

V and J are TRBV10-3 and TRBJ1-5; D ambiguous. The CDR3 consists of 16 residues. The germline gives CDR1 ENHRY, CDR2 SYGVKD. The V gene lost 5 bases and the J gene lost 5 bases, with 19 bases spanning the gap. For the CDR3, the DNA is TGTGCCATCAGTCGGGATTTACCCATAATGGATCAGCCCCAGCATTTT. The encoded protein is CAISRDLPIMDQPQHF.

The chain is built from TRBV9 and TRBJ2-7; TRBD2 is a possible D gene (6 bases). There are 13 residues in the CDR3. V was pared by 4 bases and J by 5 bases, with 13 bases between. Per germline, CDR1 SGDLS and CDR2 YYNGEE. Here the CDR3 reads CASSSLTSHEQYF. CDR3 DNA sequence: TGTGCCAGCAGCTCTCTGACTAGTCACGAGCAGTACTTC.

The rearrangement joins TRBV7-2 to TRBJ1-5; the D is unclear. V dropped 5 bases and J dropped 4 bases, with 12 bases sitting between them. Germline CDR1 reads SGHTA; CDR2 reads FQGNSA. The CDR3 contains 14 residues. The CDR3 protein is CASSLLTGNQPQHF. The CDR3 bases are TGTGCCAGCAGCCTTCTAACCGGGAATCAGCCCCAGCATTTT.

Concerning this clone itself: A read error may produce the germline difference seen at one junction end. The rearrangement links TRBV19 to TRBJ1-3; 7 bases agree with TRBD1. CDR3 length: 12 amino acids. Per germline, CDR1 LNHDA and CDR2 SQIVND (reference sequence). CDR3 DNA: TGTGCCAGTGGTCTCCTGGGGACAGCCGCCACCTTT. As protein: CASGLLGTAATF.

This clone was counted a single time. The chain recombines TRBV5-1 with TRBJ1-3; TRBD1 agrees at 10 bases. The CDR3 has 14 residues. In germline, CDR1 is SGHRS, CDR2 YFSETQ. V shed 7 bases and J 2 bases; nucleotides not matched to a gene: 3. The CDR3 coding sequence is TGCGCCAGCGGGACAGGGGAAGCTGGAAACACCATATATTTT. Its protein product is CASGTGEAGNTIYF. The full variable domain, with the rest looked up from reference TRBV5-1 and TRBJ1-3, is KAGVTQTPRYLIKTRGQQVTLSCSPISGHRSVSWYQQTPGQGLQFLFEYFSETQRNKGNFPGRFSGRQFSNSRSEMNVSTLELGDSALYLCASGTGEAGNTIYFGEGSWLTVV.

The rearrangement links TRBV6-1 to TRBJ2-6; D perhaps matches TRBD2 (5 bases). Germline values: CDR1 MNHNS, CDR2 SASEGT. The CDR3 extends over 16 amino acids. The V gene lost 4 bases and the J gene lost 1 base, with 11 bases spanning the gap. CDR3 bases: TGTGCCAGCAGTGCGAGCTCGGGATCTGGGGCCAACGTCCTGACTTTC. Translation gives CASSASSGSGANVLTF.

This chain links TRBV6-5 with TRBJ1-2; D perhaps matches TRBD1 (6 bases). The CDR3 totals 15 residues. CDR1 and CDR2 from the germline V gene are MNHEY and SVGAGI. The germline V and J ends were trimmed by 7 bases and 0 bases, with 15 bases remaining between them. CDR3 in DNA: TGTGCCAGCAAACCCATCCGACAGGCTAACTATGGCTACACCTTC. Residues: CASKPIRQANYGYTF.

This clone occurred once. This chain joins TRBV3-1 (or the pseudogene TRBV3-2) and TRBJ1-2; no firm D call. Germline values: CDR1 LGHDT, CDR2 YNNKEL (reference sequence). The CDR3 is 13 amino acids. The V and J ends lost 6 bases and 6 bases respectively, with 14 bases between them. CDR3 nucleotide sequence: TGTGCCAGCAGTTCGAGGGTTAGGGATGGCTACACCTTC. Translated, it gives CASSSRVRDGYTF.